By frequency in the sample, the clone carrying this T cell receptor (beta chain) is medium-sized. Its cognate antigen is unknown. The data originate from a study of beta chain bispecific antibodies for T cell cancers. This CDR3 contains 14 residues. V dropped 2 bases and J dropped 5 bases, with 12 bases sitting between them. The V gene's germline CDR1 is MNHEY and CDR2 SMNVEV (reference sequence). TCRdb re-derived calls from the 5' RACE reads in MiXCR, one entry per CDR3 protein. In the table there are more than 15,000 distinct CDR3 sequences, about 1.9% of which are singletons. Study results and caveats: Most targeted TRBV signal came from the leukemia cell line cells, not normal T cells.

Either OKT3 anti-CD3 antibody or CD3/CD28 beads expanded T cells from blood mononuclear cells over 3 days. The sequence came from a human donor in good health. Some clones in this sample may be carry-over from other donors' samples. The rearrangement joins TRBV27 to TRBJ1-2; D ambiguous. Sequenced input: healthy donor T cells cultured with leukemia cells. The CDR3 DNA follows: TGTGCCAGCAGTTTAAGTCCTGTTGAATATGGCTACACCTTC. Amino acids: CASSLSPVEYGYTF.